This passage covers 32 T cell receptor beta chains from one sample sequenced in a study of siplizumab effects on memory and regulatory T cells. Repertoires were generated with immunoSEQ multiplex PCR, while TCRdb's copy carries only in-frame clones and drops some. The table includes 90,000 to 120,000 clones, around 94% detected once. The sequenced sample consisted of Tregs sorted from blood. These receptor sequences come from a human donor in good health.

The chain links TRBV5-1 to TRBJ2-6; 10 bases align to TRBD1. The CDR3 is 18 residues long. Trimming removed 4 bases from V and 1 base from J; junction bases left unmatched: 8. Germline CDR1 reads SGHRS; CDR2 reads YFSETQ. CDR3 DNA sequence: TGCGCCAGCAGCATAGGATTGGACAGGGGGTCTGGGGCCAACGTCCTGACTTTC. Translation gives CASSIGLDRGSGANVLTF.

The chain has TRBV19 and TRBJ2-3, with a weak D call TRBD2 (7 bases). V dropped 6 bases and J dropped 2 bases, with 21 bases sitting between them. Germline values: CDR1 LNHDA, CDR2 SQIVND (reference sequence). This CDR3 spans 17 amino acids. The CDR3 protein is CASSLSRGGTFTDTQYF. The CDR3 region has the DNA TGTGCCAGTAGCCTCTCTAGGGGGGGCACGTTCACAGATACGCAGTATTTT.

The chain combines TRBV28 with TRBJ2-1; 7 nucleotides agree with TRBD2. V was clipped by 6 bases and J by 5 bases; unmatched bases: 10. The CDR3 consists of 15 residues. Germline V gene sequence: CDR1 MDHEN, CDR2 SYDVKM. The CDR3 DNA follows: TGTGCCAGCAGCCAAAGCGGGATTAGGAACAATGAGCAGTTCTTC. Translated, it gives CASSQSGIRNNEQFF.

The chain employs TRBV11-2 and TRBJ2-5; D might be TRBD1 or TRBD2, each matching 5 bases. The CDR3 contains 15 residues. The germline CDR1 and CDR2 sequences are SGHAT and FQNNGV. V was cut by 5 bases and J by 5 bases, with 18 bases left in between. This CDR3 is CASSPARRGVETQYF. The CDR3 nucleotides read TGTGCCAGCAGCCCCGCCAGGAGAGGGGTTGAGACCCAGTACTTC.

The chain carries TRBV21-1 and TRBJ2-1; the table names TRBD2, a call not compared with the DNA. TRBV21-1 is reported as a pseudogene. The CDR3 covers 20 residues. Here the CDR3 reads CASSKEATSGNRPPYNEQFF. In DNA form, the CDR3 reads TGTGCCAGCAGCAAAGAAGCGACTAGCGGGAACCGACCCCCCTACAATGAGCAGTTCTTC.

V and J are TRBV5-1 and TRBJ2-7, with 7 bases matching TRBD1. This CDR3 region has 14 residues. The V gene end was trimmed by 1 base and the J gene end by 3 bases; junction bases not matched to a gene: 4. In germline, CDR1 is SGHRS, CDR2 YFSETQ. The CDR3 nucleotides read TGCGCCAGCAGCTTGACGGGACAGTTCTACGAGCAGTACTTC. It encodes CASSLTGQFYEQYF.

The rearrangement joins TRBV15 to TRBJ2-1, with D perhaps TRBD2 (6 bases). The CDR3 loop spans 17 amino acids. Germline V lookup: CDR1 LNHNV, CDR2 YYDKDF (reference sequence). V was clipped by 1 base and J by 8 bases, with 21 bases between them. The CDR3 loop reads CATSRVRWRGSPDEQFF. The CDR3 nucleotides are TGTGCCACCAGCAGAGTACGGTGGAGGGGTTCCCCCGATGAGCAGTTCTTC.

This sequence joins TRBV28 and TRBJ2-2; D ambiguous. Deletions cut 6 bases from V and 6 bases from J, with 11 bases between. The CDR3 contains 13 residues. Germline assignment: CDR1 MDHEN and CDR2 SYDVKM. CDR3 bases: TGTGCCAGCAGCCTTCTGGAAGCCGGGGAGCTGTTTTTT. Translated: CASSLLEAGELFF.

The J gene is TRBJ1-3, the V gene TRBV18, with 7 bases that match TRBD1. This CDR3 is 15 amino acids long. V was pared by 3 bases and J by 5 bases, with 7 bases of the junction left unmatched. CDR1 and CDR2 (germline): KGHSH, LQKENI. CDR3 sequence reads: CASSPSGTVRNTIYF. DNA for the CDR3: TGTGCCAGCTCACCTAGCGGGACAGTTAGAAACACCATATATTTT.

V usage is TRBV5-3 and J usage is TRBJ1-3; D call uncertain. TRBV5-3 is flagged as an ORF with uncertain function. The V end was cut by 0 bases, the J end by 0 bases, with 4 bases between. The CDR3 is 14 residues long. The chain's CDR3 is CARSLGCSGNTIYF. The CDR3 bases are TGTGCCAGAAGCTTGGGGTGCTCTGGAAACACCATATATTTT.

The chain employs TRBV19 and TRBJ1-2; no definite D call. Between the trimmed V and J ends, which lost 7 bases and 6 bases, there was a span of 15 bases. The germline gives CDR1 LNHDA, CDR2 SQIVND (reference sequence). The CDR3 runs 13 residues. This CDR3 reads CASTERERNGYTF. Written as DNA, the CDR3 is TGTGCCAGTACCGAGAGGGAGCGAAATGGCTACACCTTC.

The chain employs TRBV7-8 and TRBJ1-5; 11 bases agree with TRBD1. With V trimmed by 3 bases and J by 6 bases, 4 bases remained unmatched. The CDR3 has 15 residues. In germline, CDR1 is SGHVS, CDR2 FQNEAQ. CDR3 DNA: TGTGCCAGCAGCTTCGGACAGGGGGCGGGTCAGCCCCAGCATTTT. Its translation: CASSFGQGAGQPQHF.

This chain links TRBV19 with TRBJ2-5; 8 positions agree with TRBD2. V dropped 5 bases and J dropped 5; count of bases not matched to a gene: 7. The CDR3 is 14 residues long. CDR1 and CDR2 (germline): LNHDA, SQIVND (reference sequence). CDR3 amino acids: CASSRGLDGETQYF. CDR3 DNA: TGTGCCAGTAGTCGGGGACTAGACGGTGAGACCCAGTACTTC.

J is TRBJ2-1 and V is TRBV6-6; no clear D gene. This CDR3 has 14 amino acids. V lost 6 bases to trimming and J lost 7 bases, with 16 bases between them. Germline CDR1 is MNHNY and CDR2 is SVGAGI (reference sequence). CDR3 protein: CASRTGPAGNEQFF. For the CDR3, the DNA is TGTGCCAGCAGAACCGGGCCCGCCGGGAATGAGCAGTTCTTC.

The chain employs TRBV5-1 and TRBJ2-5, with D possibly being TRBD1 or TRBD2 (7 bases each). Germline V CDR1 and CDR2: SGHRS, YFSETQ. V was pared by 3 bases and J by 3 bases, with 24 bases between. CDR3 length: 18 residues. CDR3 protein: CASSSGGDDRVRKETQYF. In DNA form, the CDR3 reads TGCGCCAGCAGCTCGGGGGGAGATGACAGGGTCCGTAAAGAGACCCAGTACTTC.

This clone was recorded only once. V and J are TRBV27 and TRBJ1-1, with a tentative D call TRBD1 (6 bases). Trimming stripped 4 bases from V and 3 bases from J, with 9 bases between. The CDR3 runs 13 residues. Germline CDR1 reads MNHEY; CDR2 reads SMNVEV (reference sequence). CDR3 DNA: TGTGCCAGCAGTTCTAGGGGGGACACTGAAGCTTTCTTT. It encodes CASSSRGDTEAFF.

The V call is TRBV6-5, the J call TRBJ1-2; 8 bases map to TRBD1. J lost 3 bases, V lost 4 bases, and 1 base had no gene match. This CDR3 is 13 amino acids long. From germline, CDR1 is MNHEY and CDR2 SVGAGI. The CDR3 region has the DNA TGTGCCAGCAGTTTGGACAGGGACTATGGCTACACCTTC. Amino acids: CASSLDRDYGYTF.

The genes are TRBV14 and TRBJ2-5; 9 bases agree with TRBD1. Germline V CDR1 and CDR2: SGHDN, FVKESK. The CDR3 loop spans 13 amino acids. After removal of 5 bases from V and 7 bases from J, the junction contained 5 bases not matched to a gene. The DNA of the CDR3 is TGTGCCAGCAGCTCCGGGACAGGGTTGACCCAGTACTTC. Amino acid sequence: CASSSGTGLTQYF.

The genes are TRBV9 and TRBJ2-5, with 7 bases matching TRBD1. V gave up 0 bases and J gave up 2 bases; unmatched junction bases: 4. Germline CDR1 and CDR2: SGDLS and YYNGEE. CDR3 length: 15 amino acids. CDR3 in amino acids: CASSVAGQLQETQYF. The DNA for the CDR3 is TGTGCCAGCAGCGTAGCGGGACAGCTTCAAGAGACCCAGTACTTC.

The rearrangement links TRBV19 to TRBJ1-2, with D possibly being TRBD1 (6 bases). CDR3 length: 15 residues. Germline lookup yields CDR1 LNHDA and CDR2 SQIVND (reference sequence). Trimming shortened V by 5 bases and J by 0 bases, and 13 bases separated the two germline ends. CDR3 protein: CASSPQTGSNYGYTF. DNA of the CDR3: TGTGCCAGTAGTCCGCAGACAGGATCTAACTATGGCTACACCTTC. Drawing the rest from reference TRBV19 and TRBJ1-2, the complete variable domain is DGGITQSPKYLFRKEGQNVTLSCEQNLNHDAMYWYRQDPGQGLRLIYYSQIVNDFQKGDIAEGYSVSREKKESFPLTVTSAQKNPTAFYLCASSPQTGSNYGYTFGSGTRLTVV.

V and J are TRBV10-2 and TRBJ2-7; D unclear. Germline V lookup: CDR1 WSHSY, CDR2 SAAADI. Trimming removed 6 bases from V and 3 bases from J, with 9 bases in between. The CDR3 is 12 residues long. The CDR3 loop is CASSQGFYEQYF. The CDR3 nucleotides are TGCGCCAGCAGCCAAGGGTTCTACGAGCAGTACTTC.

The V call is TRBV28, the J call TRBJ1-2; D unresolved. The CDR3 runs to 12 residues. Germline values: CDR1 MDHEN, CDR2 SYDVKM. The V and J ends lost 4 bases and 7 bases respectively, with 10 bases between them. CDR3 sequence reads: CASSSYVAGYTF. CDR3 DNA sequence: TGTGCCAGCAGTTCTTACGTGGCTGGCTACACCTTC.

This chain uses TRBV19 with TRBJ2-6, with D uncertain. The germline CDR1 and CDR2 sequences are LNHDA and SQIVND (reference sequence). V was pared by 5 bases and J by 2 bases, with 10 bases between. The CDR3 is 15 residues long. The CDR3: CASSLGIAGANVLTF. The CDR3 nucleotides read TGTGCCAGTAGTTTAGGGATTGCTGGGGCCAACGTCCTGACTTTC.

This sequence joins TRBV7-9 and TRBJ2-3, with TRBD2 matching over 8 bases. The ends lost 3 bases at V and 4 bases at J; junction bases unmatched: 9. The CDR3 extends over 16 amino acids. Germline V CDR1 and CDR2: SEHNR, FQNEAQ (reference sequence). In nucleotides, the CDR3 is TGTGCCAGCAGCTTTTTAGTAGCGGGAATTGCAGATACGCAGTATTTT. Translating it yields CASSFLVAGIADTQYF.

The DNA of the CDR3 is TGTGCCAGCAGCGTAGGTGTATCGGGGGTCCGCTCTGGAAACACCATATATTTT. Encoded protein: CASSVGVSGVRSGNTIYF. The genes are TRBV9 and TRBJ1-3, with D perhaps matching TRBD1 (5 bases). The CDR3 contains 18 residues. Per germline, CDR1 SGDLS and CDR2 YYNGEE. Trimming took 0 bases from V and 0 from J, leaving 16 bases between them.

As DNA, the CDR3 is TGTGCCAGCAGCCAATTTAGTCGGCTAGCGGCCACCGGGGAGCTGTTTTTT. Translating it yields CASSQFSRLAATGELFF. The chain combines TRBV4-2 with TRBJ2-2; TRBD2 aligns across 7 bases. The CDR3 length is 17 residues. CDR1 and CDR2 from the germline V gene are LGHNA and YNFKEQ. V was pared by 2 bases and J by 4 bases, with 10 bases of the junction left unmatched.

V is TRBV6-5 and J is TRBJ2-7, with TRBD1 as a possible D gene (5 bases). This CDR3 is 13 amino acids long. Germline CDR1 is MNHEY and CDR2 is SVGAGI. The germline V and J ends were trimmed by 5 bases and 4 bases, with 12 bases remaining between them. In nucleotides, the CDR3 is TGTGCCAGCAGTAATAACAGGAAATACGAGCAGTACTTC. Translated, it gives CASSNNRKYEQYF.

The chain couples TRBV7-9 to TRBJ2-1, with D perhaps TRBD1 (5 bases). V dropped 5 bases and J dropped 10 bases, with 9 bases sitting between them. This CDR3 has 11 amino acids. Germline V gene lookup returns CDR1 SEHNR and CDR2 FQNEAQ (reference sequence). In DNA form, the CDR3 reads TGTGCCAGCAGCCCACAGGAGGAGCAGTTCTTC. It translates to CASSPQEEQFF. The full variable domain, with the rest looked up from reference TRBV7-9 and TRBJ2-1, is DTGVSQNPRHKITKRGQNVTFRCDPISEHNRLYWYRQTLGQGPEFLTYFQNEAQLEKSRLLSDRFSAERPKGSFSTLEIQRTEQGDSAMYLCASSPQEEQFFGPGTRLTVL.

The genes are TRBV7-8 and TRBJ1-1; D gene ambiguous. Looked up from germline, CDR1 is SGHVS and CDR2 is FQNEAQ. Trimming took off 2 bases at V and 0 bases at J, with 7 bases between the two ends. The CDR3 covers 14 residues. CDR3 region: CASSLRVMNTEAFF. The DNA of the CDR3 is TGTGCCAGCAGCTTAAGGGTAATGAACACTGAAGCTTTCTTT. Filled out from reference TRBV7-8 and TRBJ1-1, the complete variable domain reads GAGVSQSPRYKVAKRGQDVALRCDPISGHVSLFWYQQALGQGPEFLTYFQNEAQLDKSGLPSDRFFAERPEGSVSTLKIQRTQQEDSAVYLCASSLRVMNTEAFFGQGTRLTVV.

This chain connects TRBV28 to TRBJ2-7, with no clear D. The CDR3 is 15 residues long. Trimming removed 2 bases from V and 4 bases from J, with 15 bases in between. Germline CDR1 MDHEN, CDR2 SYDVKM. The CDR3 bases are TGTGCCAGCAGTTTAAATGGTGGGGTTCTTTACGAGCAGTACTTC. It codes for CASSLNGGVLYEQYF. Together with reference TRBV28 and TRBJ2-7, the CDR3 gives the full variable domain: DVKVTQSSRYLVKRTGEKVFLECVQDMDHENMFWYRQDPGLGLRLIYFSYDVKMKEKGDIPEGYSVSREKKERFSLILESASTNQTSMYLCASSLNGGVLYEQYFGPGTRLTVT.

V and J are TRBV6-6 and TRBJ1-1, with D possibly TRBD1 on 5 matching bases. The length of the CDR3 is 16 residues. The germline V gene has CDR1 MNHNY and CDR2 SVGAGI (reference sequence). The ends were cut back, 1 base at V and 0 bases at J, with 12 bases in the middle. The CDR3 sequence is CASSYFPGAMNTEAFF. The CDR3 nucleotides are TGTGCCAGCAGTTACTTTCCCGGGGCCATGAACACTGAAGCTTTCTTT.

This clone has a handful of counts. The rearrangement uses TRBV19 and TRBJ2-1; 9 nucleotides match TRBD2. There are 16 residues in the CDR3. Trimming cost V 6 bases and J 6 bases; bases outside gene matches: 12. Germline CDR1 and CDR2: LNHDA and SQIVND (reference sequence). This CDR3 is CASSRWVASGTNEQFF. DNA of the CDR3: TGTGCCAGTAGCCGATGGGTGGCTAGCGGGACCAATGAGCAGTTCTTC.